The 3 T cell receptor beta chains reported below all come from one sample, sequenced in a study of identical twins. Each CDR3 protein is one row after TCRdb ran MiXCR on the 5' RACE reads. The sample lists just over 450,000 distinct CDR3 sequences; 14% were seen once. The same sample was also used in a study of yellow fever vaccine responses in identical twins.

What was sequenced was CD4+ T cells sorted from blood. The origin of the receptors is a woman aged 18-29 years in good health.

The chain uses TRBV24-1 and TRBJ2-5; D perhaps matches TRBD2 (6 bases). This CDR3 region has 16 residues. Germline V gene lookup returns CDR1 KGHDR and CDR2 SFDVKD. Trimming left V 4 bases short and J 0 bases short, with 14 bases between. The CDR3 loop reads CATSEQSGWDQETQYF. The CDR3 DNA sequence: TGTGCCACCAGTGAACAAAGCGGGTGGGACCAAGAGACCCAGTACTTC.

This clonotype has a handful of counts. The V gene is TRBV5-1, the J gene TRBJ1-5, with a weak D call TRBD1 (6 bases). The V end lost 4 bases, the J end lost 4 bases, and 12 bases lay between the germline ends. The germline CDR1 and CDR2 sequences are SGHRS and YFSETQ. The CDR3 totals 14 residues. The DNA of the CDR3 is TGCGCCAGCAGCCCCGGACAGCAGAATCAGCCCCAGCATTTT. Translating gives CASSPGQQNQPQHF. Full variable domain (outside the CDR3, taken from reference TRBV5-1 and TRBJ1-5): KAGVTQTPRYLIKTRGQQVTLSCSPISGHRSVSWYQQTPGQGLQFLFEYFSETQRNKGNFPGRFSGRQFSNSRSEMNVSTLELGDSALYLCASSPGQQNQPQHFGDGTRLSIL.

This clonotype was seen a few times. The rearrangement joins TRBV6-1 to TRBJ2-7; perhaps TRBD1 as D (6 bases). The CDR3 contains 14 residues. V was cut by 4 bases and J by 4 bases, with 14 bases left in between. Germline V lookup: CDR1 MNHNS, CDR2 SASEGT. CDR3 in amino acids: CASSAGTREYEQYF. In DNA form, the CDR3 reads TGTGCCAGCAGTGCCGGGACACGGGAATACGAGCAGTACTTC.